The 27 T cell receptor beta chains reported below all come from one sample, sequenced in a study of cytomegalovirus exposure and HLA in healthy donors (dated by TCRdb to about 2017). Receptors were amplified or captured by the immunoSEQ multiplex PCR assay. A mixture of 60 forward primers for TCR Vbeta segments and 13 reverse primers for TCR Jbeta segments was used in the multiplex PCR. Held by TCRdb, this immuneACCESS table contains in-frame sequences only and omits some clones. Under half of the omission traces to an unresolved V gene where checked; the cause of the rest is unknown. A total of about 130,000 clones appear in this sample, 81% of them only once. The biggest ten clones account for 0.55% to 0.85% of the sample. The source material was PBMCs. All receptors derive from a man aged 18 to 30 in good health and CMV-seronegative.

This clone was observed a handful of times. The chain links TRBV4-1 to TRBJ1-4; TRBD1 is a possible D gene (6 bases). Germline V CDR1 and CDR2: MGHRA, YSYEKL. Trimming cost V 5 bases and J 3 bases, with 13 bases left between them. CDR3 length: 15 amino acids. The CDR3 coding sequence is TGCGCCAGCAGCGCAGAGGGGGTTCCTAATGAAAAACTGTTTTTT. Protein product: CASSAEGVPNEKLFF.

This chain uses TRBV7-9 with TRBJ1-6, with TRBD1 matching over 7 bases. V dropped 3 bases and J dropped 9; count of bases not matched to a gene: 11. The CDR3 totals 16 residues. CDR1 and CDR2 from the germline V gene are SEHNR and FQNEAQ (reference sequence). The CDR3 spells CASSFITGVFSSPLHF. CDR3 sequence (DNA): TGTGCCAGCAGCTTTATTACAGGGGTTTTCAGTTCACCCCTCCACTTT.

This chain links TRBV4-2 with TRBJ1-6, with 9 bases identical to TRBD1. CDR3 length: 17 amino acids. Germline V gene data show CDR1 as LGHNA and CDR2 as YNFKEQ. J lost 9 bases, V lost 4 bases, and 13 bases had no gene match. CDR3 residues: CASSLRQGGAEGSPLHF. The CDR3 coding sequence is TGTGCCAGCAGCCTCCGACAGGGGGGGGCCGAGGGTTCACCCCTCCACTTT.

The V call is TRBV6-6, the J call TRBJ2-2; D unclear. The CDR3 is 14 residues long. V lost 9 bases to trimming and J lost 1 base, with 12 bases between them. CDR1 is MNHNY and CDR2 is SVGAGI in the germline V gene (reference sequence). CDR3 DNA sequence: TGTGCCAGTCCGAGGTCCGGGAACACCGGGGAGCTGTTTTTT. Its translation: CASPRSGNTGELFF.

The chain has TRBV5-1 and TRBJ2-5, with D perhaps TRBD1 (6 bases). CDR1 is SGHRS and CDR2 is YFSETQ in the germline V gene. This CDR3 has 12 residues. V was trimmed by 7 bases and J by 9 bases, leaving 16 bases between them. Here the CDR3 DNA reads TGCGCCAGCCGCAAGGGGGTCAGGTCCCAGTACTTC. The encoded protein is CASRKGVRSQYF. Drawing the rest from reference TRBV5-1 and TRBJ2-5, the complete variable domain is KAGVTQTPRYLIKTRGQQVTLSCSPISGHRSVSWYQQTPGQGLQFLFEYFSETQRNKGNFPGRFSGRQFSNSRSEMNVSTLELGDSALYLCASRKGVRSQYFGPGTRLLVL.

V and J are TRBV7-9 and TRBJ2-3; possible D gene TRBD2, 5 bases. The V and J ends lost 0 bases and 3 bases respectively, with 10 bases between them. Germline V gene lookup returns CDR1 SEHNR and CDR2 FQNEAQ (reference sequence). The CDR3 totals 15 residues. This chain's CDR3 is CASSLAERGTDTQYF. The CDR3 region has the DNA TGTGCCAGCAGCTTAGCTGAGCGAGGGACAGATACGCAGTATTTT.

V and J are TRBV15 and TRBJ2-5, with D maybe TRBD2 (6 bases). Germline CDR1 LNHNV, CDR2 YYDKDF (reference sequence). V was pared by 2 bases and J by 3 bases, with 19 bases between. There are 17 residues in the CDR3. CDR3 sequence (DNA): TGTGCCACCAGCAGAACCCGCCGGGACTCAACGAAAGAGACCCAGTACTTC. As protein: CATSRTRRDSTKETQYF. The variable domain in full, completed from reference TRBV15 and TRBJ2-5, reads DAMVIQNPRYQVTQFGKPVTLSCSQTLNHNVMYWYQQKSSQAPKLLFHYYDKDFNNEADTPDNFQSRRPNTSFCFLDIRSPGLGDTAMYLCATSRTRRDSTKETQYFGPGTRLLVL.

The rearrangement joins TRBV5-1 to TRBJ1-2; D is unresolved. Per the germline V gene, CDR1 is SGHRS and CDR2 is YFSETQ. The V end was cut by 2 bases, the J end by 4 bases, with 9 bases between. This CDR3 has 13 residues. The CDR3 here is CASSFSGSYGYTF. In DNA form, the CDR3 reads TGCGCCAGCAGCTTTTCGGGTAGCTATGGCTACACCTTC. Combining the CDR3 with reference TRBV5-1 and TRBJ1-2 gives the whole variable domain KAGVTQTPRYLIKTRGQQVTLSCSPISGHRSVSWYQQTPGQGLQFLFEYFSETQRNKGNFPGRFSGRQFSNSRSEMNVSTLELGDSALYLCASSFSGSYGYTFGSGTRLTVV.

V gene TRBV7-9 combines with J gene TRBJ1-2; 7 bases map to TRBD1. With V trimmed by 5 bases and J by 4 bases, 4 bases remained unmatched. CDR1 and CDR2 from the germline V gene are SEHNR and FQNEAQ (reference sequence). The CDR3 totals 13 residues. The CDR3 reads CASSPDRVYGYTF. CDR3 sequence (DNA): TGTGCCAGCAGCCCCGACAGGGTCTATGGCTACACCTTC.

This chain links TRBV7-2 with TRBJ2-2; maybe TRBD1 (6 bases). This CDR3 contains 14 residues. Trimming removed 2 bases from V and 3 bases from J, with 7 bases in between. From germline, CDR1 is SGHTA and CDR2 FQGNSA. The CDR3 coding sequence is TGTGCCAGCAGCTTACACAGGGACACCGGGGAGCTGTTTTTT. Residues: CASSLHRDTGELFF.

The chain carries TRBV18 and TRBJ1-5, with D tentatively TRBD1 (5 bases). V lost 3 bases and J 4 bases, leaving 7 bases between the germline ends. The CDR3 has 13 residues. CDR1 and CDR2 from the germline V gene are KGHSH and LQKENI. This CDR3 is CASSPGTNQPQHF. CDR3 nucleotides: TGTGCCAGCTCACCTGGGACTAATCAGCCCCAGCATTTT.

The chain couples TRBV9 to TRBJ2-1, with D unclear. The CDR3 runs 12 residues. Per germline, CDR1 SGDLS and CDR2 YYNGEE. Trimming removed 4 bases at V and 12 bases at J, with 14 bases between. The CDR3 reads CASSPSESGQFF. CDR3 nucleotide sequence: TGTGCCAGCAGCCCCTCCGAGTCTGGGCAGTTCTTC.

This clone was detected only once. CDR3 loop: CASSPTGGPSSYEQYF. CDR3 DNA: TGTGCCAGCTCACCTACAGGGGGCCCAAGCTCCTACGAGCAGTACTTC. This sequence joins TRBV18 and TRBJ2-7; 9 nucleotides agree with TRBD1. Germline CDR1 KGHSH, CDR2 LQKENI. The junction had 6 bases not matched to a gene; V was cut back by 3 bases and J by 0 bases. This CDR3 has 16 residues.

This clone has a single count. The rearrangement uses TRBV5-1 and TRBJ1-1, with 7 bases fitting TRBD1. Germline loops: CDR1 SGHRS, CDR2 YFSETQ. This CDR3 has 15 amino acids. Germline trimming cut 3 bases from V and 4 bases from J; bases unmatched to any gene: 9. CDR3 loop: CASSSKQTGSTEAFF. The CDR3 DNA reads TGCGCCAGCAGCTCCAAACAGACAGGGAGCACTGAAGCTTTCTTT.

This clone has a handful of counts. The DNA of the CDR3 is TGCGCCAGCAGCTTGAATGCAGGGAGGGGGACCACAGATACGCAGTATTTT. This translates into CASSLNAGRGTTDTQYF. This chain connects TRBV5-1 to TRBJ2-3; maybe TRBD2 (7 bases). CDR1 is SGHRS and CDR2 is YFSETQ in the germline V gene. This CDR3 has 17 residues. V lost 1 base, J lost 2 bases, and 17 bases lay in between.

This sequence joins TRBV19 and TRBJ1-1; weak D call: TRBD1 (5 bases). V lost 7 bases and J lost 5, with 14 bases in between. The CDR3 is 13 amino acids. Germline values: CDR1 LNHDA, CDR2 SQIVND (reference sequence). As DNA, the CDR3 is TGTGCCAGTACCAAAGGGGTTAGAACTGAAGCTTTCTTT. Its protein is CASTKGVRTEAFF.

The chain joins TRBV18 to TRBJ2-1; TRBD2 agrees at 7 bases. CDR1 and CDR2 from the germline V gene are KGHSH and LQKENI. V shed 3 bases, J shed 15 bases, and the junction held 14 bases outside the gene matches. CDR3 length: 14 residues. The CDR3 nucleotides read TGTGCCAGCTCACCGGGGGTCCCGGGACGGACTAGGTTCTTC. Translated, it gives CASSPGVPGRTRFF. Variable domain in full (rest from reference TRBV18 and TRBJ2-1): NAGVMQNPRHLVRRRGQEARLRCSPMKGHSHVYWYRQLPEEGLKFMVYLQKENIIDESGMPKERFSAEFPKEGPSILRIQQVVRGDSAAYFCASSPGVPGRTRFFGPGTRLTVL.

Comments on this clone: Germline and junction disagree at one end, which may indicate a read error. The chain has TRBV7-7 and TRBJ2-5; TRBD2 is a possible D gene (6 bases). Germline CDR1 is SSHAT and CDR2 is FNYEAQ (reference sequence). The CDR3 loop spans 15 amino acids. CDR3 sequence (DNA): TGTGCTAGCAGCTTAGACGGGGGTTTTCAAGAGACCCAGTACTTC. Residues: CASSLDGGFQETQYF.

The chain is built from TRBV14 and TRBJ2-3, with D unresolved. Germline loops: CDR1 SGHDN, CDR2 FVKESK. V dropped 0 bases and J dropped 4 bases, with 8 bases sitting between them. The CDR3 is 14 residues long. CDR3 DNA sequence: TGTGCCAGCAGCCAAGAATATCGGGCAGATACGCAGTATTTT. Translation gives CASSQEYRADTQYF.

The chain recombines TRBV27 with TRBJ1-4; TRBD1 agrees at 9 bases. CDR1 and CDR2 from the germline V gene are MNHEY and SMNVEV (reference sequence). After removal of 6 bases from V and 3 bases from J, the junction contained 11 bases not matched to a gene. The CDR3 is made up of 17 amino acids. The CDR3 spells CASSRGWTGVSNEKLFF. CDR3 bases: TGTGCCAGCAGCCGAGGCTGGACAGGGGTCTCTAATGAAAAACTGTTTTTT.

V usage is TRBV6-6 and J usage is TRBJ1-4; D is uncertain. Germline V gene data show CDR1 as MNHNY and CDR2 as SVGAGI (reference sequence). V was shortened by 0 bases and J by 0 bases, with 5 bases between the two germline ends. The CDR3 spans 15 residues. The CDR3 loop is CASSYSASTNEKLFF. CDR3 DNA sequence: TGTGCCAGCAGTTACTCGGCTTCAACTAATGAAAAACTGTTTTTT.

The chain has TRBV10-3 and TRBJ1-1, with TRBD1 matching 7 bases. This CDR3 is 17 amino acids long. V was clipped by 7 bases and J by 2 bases; unmatched bases: 16. The V gene's germline CDR1 is ENHRY and CDR2 SYGVKD. Here the CDR3 DNA reads TGTGCCATCAAAAGGGGGCTCGACTACCCGGGAAACACTGAAGCTTTCTTT. This translates into CAIKRGLDYPGNTEAFF.

The rearrangement joins TRBV15 to TRBJ1-4; D is perhaps TRBD1 (6 bases). Germline-derived CDR1 and CDR2 are LNHNV and YYDKDF (reference sequence). V gave up 1 base and J gave up 7 bases, with 13 bases separating them. This CDR3 region has 15 residues. CDR3 bases: TGTGCCACCAGCAGAGGAGAGGGGGGGGCTGAAAAACTGTTTTTT. It encodes CATSRGEGGAEKLFF. Combining the CDR3 with reference TRBV15 and TRBJ1-4 gives the whole variable domain DAMVIQNPRYQVTQFGKPVTLSCSQTLNHNVMYWYQQKSSQAPKLLFHYYDKDFNNEADTPDNFQSRRPNTSFCFLDIRSPGLGDTAMYLCATSRGEGGAEKLFFGSGTQLSVL.

The chain carries TRBV5-6 and TRBJ1-1, with TRBD1 matching over 7 bases. V lost 4 bases to trimming and J lost 6 bases; unmatched junction nucleotides: 9. Germline CDR1 is SGHDT and CDR2 is YYEEEE. There are 14 residues in the CDR3. This chain's CDR3 is CASSRRGLEAEAFF. CDR3 in DNA: TGTGCCAGCAGCCGGAGGGGGCTCGAGGCTGAAGCTTTCTTT.

The chain uses TRBV29-1 and TRBJ1-3; the match to TRBD1 covers 7 bases. V shed 6 bases and J 2 bases; nucleotides not matched to a gene: 10. This CDR3 has 15 amino acids. Germline values: CDR1 SQVTM, CDR2 ANQGSEA. The CDR3 DNA sequence: TGCAGCGTCTTGAACCCGGGACAGACTGGAAACACCATATATTTT. Translation gives CSVLNPGQTGNTIYF.

This clone was observed a few times. J is TRBJ2-1 and V is TRBV15; 7 positions agree with TRBD1. The CDR3 extends over 13 amino acids. Germline lookup yields CDR1 LNHNV and CDR2 YYDKDF (reference sequence). Losses at the gene ends were 3 bases for V and 14 bases for J; bases not matched to a gene: 10. This chain's CDR3 is CATSRQRGRIEFF. In DNA, the CDR3 is TGTGCCACCAGCAGGCAGAGGGGGCGAATAGAGTTCTTC.

This clone has a single count. CDR3 sequence (DNA): TGTGCCTGGAGTTCAAGACAGGGGGTAATTCAGTACTTC. Translating it yields CAWSSRQGVIQYF. The chain couples TRBV30 to TRBJ2-4; 9 nucleotides line up with TRBD1. The CDR3 loop spans 13 amino acids. The junction had 6 bases not matched to a gene; V was cut back by 2 bases and J by 10 bases. Germline CDR1 is GTSNPN and CDR2 is SVGIG (reference sequence).